These 5 T cell receptor beta chains were all obtained from the same sample, sequenced in a study of T cell clones after liver transplantation. Assay used: immunoSEQ multiplex PCR; TCRdb lists only in-frame clones, some missing. The sample holds about 120,000 clones, 90% seen once. The source material was CD4+ T cells from blood, sampled 12 months after liver transplant. Source of these receptors: a human patient who received a liver transplant. Some T cells may be provided by the graft donor.

The gene calls are TRBV7-8 and TRBJ2-2, with TRBD1 identical over 8 bases. After removal of 4 bases from V and 2 bases from J, the junction contained 15 bases not matched to a gene. The V gene's germline CDR1 is SGHVS and CDR2 FQNEAQ. The CDR3 extends over 19 amino acids. CDR3 sequence: CASSSATGRGRGNTGELFF. In DNA form, the CDR3 reads TGTGCCAGCAGCTCGGCTACGGGCAGGGGGCGCGGAAACACCGGGGAGCTGTTTTTT.

J is TRBJ2-7 and V is TRBV30; D is undetermined. The CDR3 is 12 amino acids. With 2 bases removed from V and 5 bases from J, the gap between germline ends came to 10 bases. The germline V gene encodes CDR1 GTSNPN and CDR2 SVGIG (reference sequence). The CDR3 loop reads CAWSFGADEQYF. DNA for the CDR3: TGTGCCTGGAGTTTCGGAGCAGACGAGCAGTACTTC.

The chain links TRBV6-6 to TRBJ1-2, with 12 bases lining up with TRBD1. Germline V CDR1 and CDR2: MNHNY, SVGAGI (reference sequence). This CDR3 is built from 16 residues. J was trimmed by 4 bases and V by 2 bases; bases with no gene match: 5. CDR3: CASSYAPGQGAYGYTF. CDR3 nucleotide sequence: TGTGCCAGCAGTTACGCTCCGGGACAGGGGGCCTATGGCTACACCTTC.

This chain links TRBV11-3 with TRBJ2-2, with D hard to call. Germline V gives CDR1 SGHNT, CDR2 YENEEA. This CDR3 contains 14 residues. V gave up 11 bases and J gave up 0 bases, with 13 bases separating them. CDR3 sequence (DNA): TGTGCCCCTAACTCGTACGCGAACACCGGGGAGCTGTTTTTT. Residues: CAPNSYANTGELFF.

This chain uses TRBV9 with TRBJ2-7; TRBD2 agrees at 13 bases. The ends lost 4 bases at V and 0 bases at J; junction bases unmatched: 4. The germline CDR1 and CDR2 sequences are SGDLS and YYNGEE. The CDR3 totals 16 residues. The CDR3 DNA sequence: TGTGCCAGCAGCTTCGGGACTAGCGGGAACTCCTACGAGCAGTACTTC. Its protein is CASSFGTSGNSYEQYF. Drawing the rest from reference TRBV9 and TRBJ2-7, the complete variable domain is DSGVTQTPKHLITATGQRVTLRCSPRSGDLSVYWYQQSLDQGLQFLIQYYNGEERAKGNILERFSAQQFPDLHSELNLSSLELGDSALYFCASSFGTSGNSYEQYFGPGTRLTVT.